This entry lists 19 T cell receptor beta chains sequenced from one sample in a study of T-cell reconstitution after alpha-beta-depleted transplantation in children (dated by TCRdb to the mid-2010s). The library came from PCR. Data came from an Illumina HiSeq 2500. Molecular barcoding was employed in the preparation of TCR libraries, with unique molecular identifiers being used to normalize TCRbeta repertoire quantification. TCRdb reprocessing: public reads trimmed at Q25 with fastp, clones called with MiXCR, in-frame beta chains kept. Entries that share a CDR3 protein sequence are merged under the most common genes and DNA. This sample lists fewer than 700,000 distinct CDR3 sequences; 13% were detected once. The biggest ten clones account for approximately 2% of the sample. Read against the paper, the sample's treatment or condition label means: allogeneic hematopoietic cell transplantation with graft depleted of TCRalphabeta T cells and CD19 B cells.

Material: PBMCs, mostly from graft donor cells, obtained 360 days after TCRalphabeta/CD19-depleted stem cell transplant. Receptor source: a male patient under 18 who had a stem cell transplant for acute myeloid leukemia, so the T cells may come from the graft donor.

The chain uses TRBV24-1 and TRBJ2-1; tentative D call: TRBD1 (5 bases). This CDR3 region has 14 residues. The germline gives CDR1 KGHDR, CDR2 SFDVKD. V was clipped by 0 bases and J by 8 bases, with 10 bases between them. The CDR3 reads CATSDLTLGDEQFF. For the CDR3, the DNA is TGTGCCACCAGTGATTTGACGCTAGGGGATGAGCAGTTCTTC.

This clonotype occurred many times. The CDR3 bases are TGTGCCAGCAGTTTAACCGGCCCCAGCGGACGTTCCTACGAGCAGTACTTC. The encoded protein is CASSLTGPSGRSYEQYF. The chain links TRBV28 to TRBJ2-7; perhaps TRBD2 as D (5 bases). This CDR3 is 17 amino acids long. Trimming stripped 2 bases from V and 1 base from J, with 18 bases between. Germline assignment: CDR1 MDHEN and CDR2 SYDVKM.

This clonotype has ten or more counts. The chain carries TRBV7-9 and TRBJ2-7, with 12 nucleotides matching TRBD2. The length of the CDR3 is 14 residues. Per germline, CDR1 SEHNR and CDR2 FQNEAQ (reference sequence). V lost 6 bases to trimming and J lost 5 bases; unmatched junction nucleotides: 5. For the CDR3, the DNA is TGTGCCAGCAGAGCGACTAGCGGGAGAAACGAGCAGTACTTC. Its translation: CASRATSGRNEQYF.

In this sample, this clonotype turned up many times. V is TRBV5-5 and J is TRBJ2-7; 11 bases fit TRBD2. Germline lookup yields CDR1 SGHKS and CDR2 YYEKEE (reference sequence). The CDR3 spans 16 residues. V shed 1 base, J shed 4 bases, and the junction held 7 bases outside the gene matches. The CDR3 region is CASSLTGTSGSYEQYF. Here the CDR3 DNA reads TGTGCCAGCAGCTTGACTGGTACTAGCGGGAGTTACGAGCAGTACTTC.

This clonotype was recorded many times. This chain uses TRBV11-1 with TRBJ2-2; 13 bases align to TRBD2. Trimming removed 4 bases from V and 6 bases from J; junction bases left unmatched: 11. This CDR3 contains 18 residues. Looked up from germline, CDR1 is SGHAT and CDR2 is FQDESV (reference sequence). The CDR3 reads CASSSPSRTSGGAGELFF. CDR3 nucleotide sequence: TGTGCCAGCAGCTCCCCCAGCCGGACTAGCGGGGGTGCCGGGGAGCTGTTTTTT.

This clonotype was detected only a few times. The chain combines TRBV5-1 with TRBJ2-2; D unresolved. The CDR3 sequence is 15 residues long. The V end was cut by 5 bases, the J end by 0 bases, with 11 bases between. Germline V gene sequence: CDR1 SGHRS, CDR2 YFSETQ. The chain's CDR3 is CASSPPSANTGELFF. The CDR3 nucleotides read TGCGCCAGCAGTCCCCCCTCGGCGAACACCGGGGAGCTGTTTTTT.

There are a few counts of this clonotype. The chain has TRBV20-1 and TRBJ2-2; 11 nucleotides align to TRBD2. The germline CDR1 and CDR2 sequences are DFQATT and SNEGSKA (reference sequence). V shed 2 bases and J 0 bases; nucleotides not matched to a gene: 8. There are 18 residues in the CDR3. CDR3 loop: CSARNSPSGRTNTGELFF. In DNA, the CDR3 is TGCAGTGCTAGAAACAGTCCTAGCGGGAGGACGAACACCGGGGAGCTGTTTTTT.

The chain links TRBV4-3 to TRBJ2-7, with D perhaps TRBD2 (6 bases). The V gene lost 2 bases and the J gene lost 3 bases, with 11 bases spanning the gap. The CDR3 loop spans 14 amino acids. Germline V lookup: CDR1 LGHNA, CDR2 YSLEER. The CDR3 coding sequence is TGCGCCAGCAGCCAAAACGGGGGTAGCTACGAGCAGTACTTC. Translation: CASSQNGGSYEQYF.

For this clonotype: A read error is possible here, since a much larger clone lies one base away. The chain joins TRBV12-3 or TRBV12-4 to TRBJ2-7, with D possibly matching TRBD1 (6 bases). The CDR3 is 15 amino acids. Trimming removed 7 bases from V and 1 base from J, with 17 bases in between. CDR3 amino acids: CASTRYRDKSYEQYF. CDR3 in DNA: TGTGCCAGCACTAGATACCGGGACAAGTCCTACGAGCAGTACTTC.

This clonotype was recorded a few times. V usage is TRBV30 and J usage is TRBJ2-7; tentative D call: TRBD1 (5 bases). The CDR3 sequence is 15 residues long. Trimming took off 0 bases at V and 1 base at J, with 13 bases between the two ends. In germline, CDR1 is GTSNPN, CDR2 SVGIG (reference sequence). The DNA of the CDR3 is TGTGCCTGGAGTGTACCTAAGGGGCTTTCCTACGAGCAGTACTTC. It is translated as CAWSVPKGLSYEQYF.

The V and J genes are TRBV3-1 and TRBJ1-5; 7 nucleotides line up with TRBD1. The CDR3 loop spans 18 amino acids. The J segment lost 0 bases and the V segment lost 0 bases, leaving 8 bases of the junction unmatched. The germline CDR1 and CDR2 sequences are LGHDT and YNNKEL (reference sequence). CDR3 in amino acids: CASSQDHPGGSSNQPQHF. As DNA, the CDR3 is TGTGCCAGCAGCCAAGATCATCCAGGGGGAAGTAGCAATCAGCCCCAGCATTTT.

This clonotype has ten or more counts. In DNA, the CDR3 is TGTGCCAGCAGTTTAAAGGAGGGGCATACTGAAGCTTTCTTT. Encoded protein: CASSLKEGHTEAFF. V and J are TRBV12-3 or TRBV12-4 and TRBJ1-1; a weak D match, TRBD1 (5 bases). V was clipped by 2 bases and J by 5 bases, with 12 bases between them. The CDR3 covers 14 residues.

This clonotype was seen a few times. The chain couples TRBV12-3 or TRBV12-4 to TRBJ1-2; D gene ambiguous. Trimming shortened V by 10 bases and J by 8 bases, and 8 bases separated the two germline ends. The CDR3 covers 9 residues. This CDR3 reads CATAGGYTF. For the CDR3, the DNA is TGTGCCACTGCCGGGGGCTACACCTTC.

This clonotype showed up just a few times. The rearrangement joins TRBV5-5 to TRBJ1-4, with D tentatively TRBD1 (5 bases). The CDR3 is 15 residues long. Germline-derived CDR1 and CDR2 are SGHKS and YYEKEE (reference sequence). Trimming removed 2 bases at V and 0 bases at J, with 8 bases between. The CDR3 spells CASSFGHTTNEKLFF. The CDR3 DNA reads as TGTGCCAGCAGCTTCGGACACACAACTAATGAAAAACTGTTTTTT.

This clonotype was counted ten times or more. The rearrangement uses TRBV20-1 and TRBJ2-6; D unresolved. The V gene's germline CDR1 is DFQATT and CDR2 SNEGSKA (reference sequence). The CDR3 totals 15 residues. The V end was cut by 2 bases, the J end by 2 bases, with 10 bases between. The CDR3 region has the DNA TGCAGTGCTAGATCGACCCTGCCTGGGGCCAACGTCCTGACTTTC. It is translated as CSARSTLPGANVLTF.

In this sample, this clonotype turned up once. The chain combines TRBV12-5 with TRBJ2-7, with D perhaps TRBD1 (5 bases). In germline, CDR1 is LGHNT, CDR2 FRNRAP. With 2 bases removed from V and 5 bases from J, the gap between germline ends came to 19 bases. This CDR3 comprises 16 residues. The CDR3 DNA is TGTGCTAGTGGTTTGAGTTCAGGGCAGGGAAACAACGAGCAGTACTTC. Protein product: CASGLSSGQGNNEQYF.

The chain has TRBV20-1 and TRBJ2-7; 10 bases are a match to TRBD2. The trim removed 7 bases at V and 6 bases at J, leaving 12 bases unmatched. The CDR3 covers 14 residues. In germline, CDR1 is DFQATT, CDR2 SNEGSKA (reference sequence). For the CDR3, the DNA is TGCAGTGGAGGGGTGCTAGCGGGAGCGTCCGAGCAGTACTTC. Translation gives CSGGVLAGASEQYF.

This clonotype has just a few counts. The rearrangement uses TRBV20-1 and TRBJ2-1; tentative D call: TRBD2 (6 bases). The ends were cut back, 3 bases at V and 2 bases at J, with 20 bases in the middle. From germline, CDR1 is DFQATT and CDR2 SNEGSKA (reference sequence). The CDR3 is made up of 17 amino acids. CDR3 sequence (DNA): TGCAGTGCTAGGTCCCGTTTTGCAGCGGGCACCTACAATGAGCAGTTCTTC. It encodes CSARSRFAAGTYNEQFF.

The chain couples TRBV19 to TRBJ2-3; TRBD1 agrees at 10 bases. V was pared by 9 bases and J by 5 bases, with 5 bases of the junction left unmatched. The CDR3 is 13 residues long. Germline V lookup: CDR1 LNHDA, CDR2 SQIVND (reference sequence). The CDR3 nucleotides read TGTGCCAGCCGGGACAGGGGAAGAGATACGCAGTATTTT. Its translation is CASRDRGRDTQYF. The entire variable domain, with the rest obtained from reference TRBV19 and TRBJ2-3, is as follows: DGGITQSPKYLFRKEGQNVTLSCEQNLNHDAMYWYRQDPGQGLRLIYYSQIVNDFQKGDIAEGYSVSREKKESFPLTVTSAQKNPTAFYLCASRDRGRDTQYFGPGTRLTVL.